This T cell receptor (beta chain) was found in a study of Ad26.COV2.S vaccination and SARS-CoV-2 variants. With V trimmed by 7 bases and J by 5 bases, 10 bases remained unmatched. Germline CDR1 and CDR2: SGHVS and FNYEAQ. The CDR3 length is 15 residues. Specified treatment: roughly 18 received Ad26.COV2.S at low or high dose, single or two shots; roughly five received placebo; per-sample allocation not given. Material that was analyzed had been drawn on day 63 after the first vaccine or placebo injection. The individual, an adult aged 18-55 years, was a donor in Boston. Only in-frame clones appear in the TCRdb table, and some are missing; sequencing was by immunoSEQ multiplex PCR. The profile shows more than 350,000 clones, 90% of them singletons.

V is TRBV7-6 and J is TRBJ1-1; TRBD1 aligns across 10 bases. The source of this sequence is a person between 18 and 60 years old who received the Ad26.COV2.S COVID-19 vaccine or a placebo. The specimen comprised peripheral blood, sampled in a trial of Ad26.COV2.S vaccine versus placebo. The DNA for the CDR3 is TGTGCCAGCAAATACTCTCCGGGACAGGGGACTGAAGCTTTCTTT. This sequence encodes CASKYSPGQGTEAFF.